The 6 T cell receptor beta chains reported below all come from one sample, sequenced in a study of T-cell reconstitution after alpha-beta-depleted transplantation in children. This sample's TCRbeta library carried unique molecular identifier barcodes. TCRdb recomputed calls from the PCR reads with MiXCR, one row per CDR3 protein. Of around 680,000 distinct CDR3 sequences listed, roughly 15% are singletons. The sample in question was PBMCs from the stem cell graft donor, obtained from the stem cell graft. The source of these receptors is a human donor who donated a stem cell graft to a child with acute myeloid leukemia.

In its sample, this clonotype was seen many times. The V gene is TRBV20-1, the J gene TRBJ1-1; no definite D call. V was shortened by 1 base and J by 6 bases, with 18 bases between the two germline ends. This CDR3 is built from 15 residues. The germline CDR1 and CDR2 sequences are DFQATT and SNEGSKA (reference sequence). CDR3: CSARAIQAGFAEAFF. CDR3 bases: TGCAGTGCTAGAGCCATCCAGGCTGGGTTTGCTGAAGCTTTCTTT.

This rearrangement joins TRBV18 to TRBJ1-1, with unresolved D. This CDR3 has 11 residues. From germline, CDR1 is KGHSH and CDR2 LQKENI. V shed 5 bases and J shed 7 bases, with 8 bases lying between them. CDR3 sequence reads: CASSVAVEAFF. The CDR3 nucleotides read TGTGCCAGCTCAGTGGCCGTTGAAGCTTTCTTT.

This clonotype was found many times. J is TRBJ2-1 and V is TRBV29-1; perhaps TRBD1 as D (5 bases). In germline, CDR1 is SQVTM, CDR2 ANQGSEA. Trimming cost V 3 bases and J 5 bases, with 11 bases left between them. The CDR3 has 13 amino acids. The CDR3 loop reads CSVETVSNNEQFF. CDR3 bases: TGCAGCGTTGAGACAGTTTCTAACAATGAGCAGTTCTTC.

The rearrangement uses TRBV6-2 or TRBV6-3 and TRBJ2-7; 10 bases map to TRBD1. V dropped 0 bases and J dropped 1; count of bases not matched to a gene: 9. Germline V gene data show CDR1 as MNHEY and CDR2 as SVGEGT. CDR3 length: 18 residues. The chain's CDR3 is CASSYSSTGTGVSYEQYV. DNA for the CDR3: TGTGCCAGCAGTTACTCGTCTACAGGGACAGGGGTATCCTACGAGCAGTACGTC.

This clonotype was recorded at least ten times. This chain joins TRBV20-1 and TRBJ2-5; TRBD2 aligns across 11 bases. The germline V gene encodes CDR1 DFQATT and CDR2 SNEGSKA (reference sequence). This CDR3 is 14 amino acids long. Germline trimming cut 6 bases from V and 4 bases from J; bases unmatched to any gene: 7. CDR3 sequence reads: CSAQDLAGGETQYF. Here the CDR3 DNA reads TGCAGTGCCCAGGACCTAGCGGGGGGAGAGACCCAGTACTTC.

This clonotype was recorded at least ten times. The chain recombines TRBV20-1 with TRBJ2-5; 8 positions match TRBD1. CDR3 length equals 14 residues. Germline V CDR1 and CDR2: DFQATT, SNEGSKA (reference sequence). The chain's CDR3 is CSAVGQGNSETQYF. Written as DNA, the CDR3 is TGCAGCGCCGTCGGACAGGGCAATTCGGAGACCCAGTACTTC.